The sequence of this TCR beta chain was determined in a study of cytomegalovirus exposure and HLA in healthy donors. Profiled with immunoSEQ multiplex PCR; TCRdb holds only in-frame clones, not every one. This table holds 55,000 to 75,000 clones, over 85% found once. The CDR3 loop spans 15 amino acids. CDR1 LGHNA and CDR2 YSLEER come from the germline V gene. The V end lost 0 bases, the J end lost 4 bases, and 13 bases lay between the germline ends. The specimen was PBMCs. The chain joins TRBV4-3 to TRBJ2-7; D is possibly TRBD1 (6 bases). The clonotype comes from a young man in good health and CMV-seropositive. Here the CDR3 DNA reads TGCGCCAGCAGCCAAGAAACAGGGAATTTATACGAGCAGTACTTC. Its protein product is CASSQETGNLYEQYF.